Listed below are T cell receptor beta chains from one sample, sequenced in a study of shared clonotypes between healthy human individuals. Assay: immunoSEQ multiplex PCR; the TCRdb copy retains only in-frame clones and omits some. The sample lists approximately 720,000 clones, approximately 90% occurring once. The sample was naive CD8+ T cells sorted from blood. The receptors were sampled from a man younger than 45 in good health. CDR3s include the opening cysteine and the closing phenylalanine or tryptophan. A D gene is named only where the DNA matches it firmly. The listing skips clone size in some rows; elsewhere it reads once, few, many or a size class.

j_gene | v_gene | abundance | d_gene | CDR3nt | CDR3aa
TRBJ2-5 | TRBV25-1 | NA | TRBD2 | TGTGCCAGCTCCAGACTAGCGGGAGCAGAGACCCAGTACTTC | CASSRLAGAETQYF
TRBJ1-5 | TRBV28 | NA | NA | TGTGCCAGCAGTTTTAGGGGAGGCAATCAGCCCCAGCATTTT | CASSFRGGNQPQHF
TRBJ1-5 | TRBV27 | many | NA | TGTGCCAGCAGTAACTTGGTGGGCCATCAGCCCCAGCATTTT | CASSNLVGHQPQHF
TRBJ2-6 | TRBV7-9 | NA | NA | TGTGCCAGCACATATACGGGGGAGTCCGGGGCCAACGTCCTGACTTTC | CASTYTGESGANVLTF
TRBJ2-7 | TRBV27 | NA | NA | TGTGCCAGCAGTTCAGGGGCTGGGTACGAGCAGTACTTC | CASSSGAGYEQYF
TRBJ2-7 | TRBV7-9 | NA | TRBD2 | TGTGCCAGCAGCCCCCCTAGCGGGAGTTTCCCCTACGAGCAGTACTTC | CASSPPSGSFPYEQYF
TRBJ2-1 | TRBV6-1 | NA | NA | TGTGCCAGCAGTGAGGGGCCAGGGAACAATGAGCAGTTCTTC | CASSEGPGNNEQFF
TRBJ2-7 | TRBV7-2 | NA | NA | TGTGCCAGCAGCTTAGCCGCCATCTCGGGGGCGCGCAACGAGCAGTACTTC | CASSLAAISGARNEQYF
TRBJ2-2 | TRBV15 | once | NA | TGTGCCACCAGCAGAGATAATGGGCCGAAAACCGGGGAGCTGTTTTTT | CATSRDNGPKTGELFF
TRBJ2-2 | TRBV27 | few | NA | TGTGCCAGCAGTCCGTACAGCGCGAACACCGGGGAGCTGTTTTTT | CASSPYSANTGELFF